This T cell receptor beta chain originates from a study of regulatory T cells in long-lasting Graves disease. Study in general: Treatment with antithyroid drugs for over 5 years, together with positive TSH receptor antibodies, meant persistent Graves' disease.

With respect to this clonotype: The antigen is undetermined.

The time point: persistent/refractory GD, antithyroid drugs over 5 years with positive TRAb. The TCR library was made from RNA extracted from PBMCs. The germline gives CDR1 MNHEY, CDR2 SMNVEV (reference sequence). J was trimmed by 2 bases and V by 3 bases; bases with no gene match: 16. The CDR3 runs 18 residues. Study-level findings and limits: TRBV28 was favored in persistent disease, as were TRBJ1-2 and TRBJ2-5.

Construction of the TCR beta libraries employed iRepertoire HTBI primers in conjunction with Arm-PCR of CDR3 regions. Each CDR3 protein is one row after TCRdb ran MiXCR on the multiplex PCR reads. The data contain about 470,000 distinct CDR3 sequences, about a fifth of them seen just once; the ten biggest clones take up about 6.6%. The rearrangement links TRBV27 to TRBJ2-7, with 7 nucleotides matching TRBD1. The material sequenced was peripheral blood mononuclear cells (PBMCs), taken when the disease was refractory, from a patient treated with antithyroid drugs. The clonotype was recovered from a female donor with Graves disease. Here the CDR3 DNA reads TGTGCCAGCAGTTTCAACCAGGACAGGTCGCCGACGACCTACGAGCAGTACTTC. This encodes CASSFNQDRSPTTYEQYF.